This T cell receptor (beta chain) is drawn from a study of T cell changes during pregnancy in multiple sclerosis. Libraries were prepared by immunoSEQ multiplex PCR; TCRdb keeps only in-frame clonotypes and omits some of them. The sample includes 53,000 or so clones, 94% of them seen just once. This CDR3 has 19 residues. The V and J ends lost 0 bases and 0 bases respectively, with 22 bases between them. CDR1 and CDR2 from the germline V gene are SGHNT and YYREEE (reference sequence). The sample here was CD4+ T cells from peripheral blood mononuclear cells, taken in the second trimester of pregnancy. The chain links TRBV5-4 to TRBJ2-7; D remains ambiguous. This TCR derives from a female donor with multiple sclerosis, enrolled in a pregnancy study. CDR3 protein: CASSLDLPTGQGGSYEQYF. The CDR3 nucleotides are TGTGCCAGCAGCTTGGACCTTCCAACTGGGCAAGGTGGCTCCTACGAGCAGTACTTC.